This is a list of T cell receptor beta chains from one sample in a study of OX40 agonist ivuxolimab in advanced cancers. Here immunoSEQ multiplex PCR was the method, and the copy in TCRdb shows in-frame clones only, minus some. Of approximately 40,000 clones in the sample, approximately 90% were seen once. The starting material was CD4+ or CD8+ T cells sorted from blood, obtained in a trial of the OX40 agonist ivuxolimab. All receptors derive from an adult with an advanced solid tumor such as melanoma, head and neck, liver or kidney cancer. The CDR3 runs from the conserved cysteine through the conserved F or W. Fields, in order: V gene, clone size, D gene, J gene, CDR3 DNA, CDR3 protein. D genes are given only for firm matches. The size field is filled for only some rows; it gives once, few, many or a size class.

TRBV7-2	-	TRBD2	TRBJ2-1	TGTGCCAGCAGCTTACTAGCGGGAGAAAGTGAGCAGTTCTTC	CASSLLAGESEQFF
TRBV5-1	-	TRBD1	TRBJ1-5	TGCGCCAGCAGCCTAGGGGGCACCAATCAGCCCCAGCATTTT	CASSLGGTNQPQHF
TRBV2	-	-	TRBJ2-1	TGTGCCAGCAGTGAGGGACCGAATGAGCAGTTCTTC	CASSEGPNEQFF
TRBV6-5	-	TRBD2	TRBJ2-4	TGTGCCAGCAGTTATAGCGGGAGGGTCCAAAACATTCAGTACTTC	CASSYSGRVQNIQYF
TRBV30	-	-	TRBJ2-7	TGTGCCTGGAACCGGGTTTTAACCTACGAGCAGTACTTC	CAWNRVLTYEQYF
TRBV14	-	-	TRBJ2-5	TGTGCCAGCAGCCCAGGAGGAAGCTGGGAGACCCAGTACTTC	CASSPGGSWETQYF
TRBV7-2	-	TRBD2	TRBJ2-1	TGTGCCAGCAGCTTGGGCGGGAGCTATGCCAATGAGCAGTTCTTC	CASSLGGSYANEQFF
TRBV19	-	TRBD1	TRBJ1-2	TGTGCCAGTAGTGATGGACAGGGACTCTATGGCTACACCTTC	CASSDGQGLYGYTF
TRBV28	once	-	TRBJ2-7	TGTGCCAGCAGTTTACCAGCGGCCTACGAGCAGTACTTC	CASSLPAAYEQYF
TRBV30	-	-	TRBJ2-5	TGTGCCTGGACAGACCAAGAGACCCAGTACTTC	CAWTDQETQYF
TRBV27	-	TRBD1	TRBJ1-3	TGTGCCAGCAGTGCTGGACAGGGGAACACCATATATTTT	CASSAGQGNTIYF
TRBV19	-	TRBD1	TRBJ1-4	TGTGCCAGTAGTACGACAGGGACTTTTGAAAAACTGTTTTTT	CASSTTGTFEKLFF
TRBV5-1	-	TRBD2	TRBJ2-2	TGCGCCAGCAGCTCATTAGCGGGAGGAGGCACCGGGGAGCTGTTTTTT	CASSSLAGGGTGELFF
TRBV18	-	-	TRBJ2-7	TGTGCCAGCTCACCACCCGCCGACTACGAGCAGTACTTC	CASSPPADYEQYF
TRBV7-3	-	-	TRBJ2-3	TGTGCCAGCAGCACACTCCTGCACGATACGCAGTATTTT	CASSTLLHDTQYF
TRBV7-9	-	-	TRBJ2-3	TGTGCCAGCAGCCCAAAGTCTTCAGATACGCAGTATTTT	CASSPKSSDTQYF
TRBV19	-	-	TRBJ2-5	TGTGCCAGTAGTGCGCTTTTCGGGAGCCCCGAGACCCAGTACTTC	CASSALFGSPETQYF
TRBV5-4	-	TRBD2	TRBJ2-2	TGTGCCGGCGCGTGGGCGGGAGTCAGGACCGGGGAGCTGTTTTTT	CAGAWAGVRTGELFF
TRBV5-4	-	TRBD1	TRBJ1-5	TGTGCCAGCAGCCGGACAGGGGGCACATTTGAGCCCCAGCATTTT	CASSRTGGTFEPQHF
TRBV5-1	-	-	TRBJ2-1	TGCGCCAGCAGCTTGATTAGTGAGAATGAGCAGTTCTTC	CASSLISENEQFF
TRBV19	-	TRBD1	TRBJ1-2	TGTGCCAGTAGTATGGGGACAGATCAGCGGATATATGGCTACACCTTC	CASSMGTDQRIYGYTF
TRBV9	-	-	TRBJ2-2	TGTGCCAGCAGAGCGGCGAACACCGGGGAGCTGTTTTTT	CASRAANTGELFF
TRBV9	-	TRBD1	TRBJ2-1	TGTGCCAGCAGCGTTTTAGGGGACAGGACCTACAATGAGCAGTTCTTC	CASSVLGDRTYNEQFF
TRBV6-5	-	-	TRBJ1-1	TGTGCCAGCAGTTTAGACAGGTCTGAAGCTTTCTTT	CASSLDRSEAFF
TRBV6-6	-	-	TRBJ1-1	TGTGCCAGCAGTTCGGACGAAGCTTTCTTT	CASSSDEAFF
TRBV29-1	-	-	TRBJ1-2	TGCAGCGTGATGATGACTAACTATGGCTACACCTTC	CSVMMTNYGYTF
TRBV7-9	-	-	TRBJ2-6	TGTGCCAGCAGTTATATTGGGGCCAACGTCCTGACTTTC	CASSYIGANVLTF
TRBV27	once	-	TRBJ1-3	TGTGCCAGCACGAGGGCCCCTGGAAACACCATATATTTT	CASTRAPGNTIYF
TRBV6-6	-	TRBD1	TRBJ2-5	TGTGCCAGCAGCAGGGACAGAACGGAGACCCAGTACTTC	CASSRDRTETQYF
TRBV10-1	-	-	TRBJ1-5	TGCGCCAGCAGTGAGTCCGGAGTTCAGCCCCAGCATTTT	CASSESGVQPQHF
TRBV18	-	-	TRBJ2-7	TGTGCCAGCTCTGCCGGCCCTAACACCTACGAGCAGTACTTC	CASSAGPNTYEQYF
TRBV6-1	-	-	TRBJ2-5	TGTGCCAGCAGTGGAGAGGGTTGGTGGGAGACCCAGTACTTC	CASSGEGWWETQYF